This TCR beta chain is drawn from a study of CD8+ T cells in alopecia areata (dated by TCRdb to between 2018 and 2020). In terms of the full investigation: The study used high-throughput TCRbeta sequencing to examine T cell clonal expansion in alopecia areata, in both the C3H/HeJ mouse model and human patients. In humans, TCRbeta sequencing was performed on scalp tissue and on sorted CD4+ and CD8+ peripheral blood T cells from healthy controls and from patients with patchy or totalis/universalis alopecia areata. Scalp clonality was compared across normal scalp (n=4), patchy alopecia areata scalp (n=8), and alopecia totalis/universalis scalp (n=8). RNA was extracted with the PAXgene miRNA kit for fixed scalp, the miRNeasy kit for PBMCs, and the RNeasy kit for mouse skin. immunoSEQ multiplex PCR using 35 Vbeta forward primers and 13 Jbeta reverse primers was used to amplify TCRbeta CDR3 regions. Paper-wide results and their limitations: Shared TCR sequences between patients were less evident than in mice, which may be partly attributable to HLA diversity in the patient population. Unlike mouse skin, which is dominated by gammadelta T cells, normal human skin has resident alphabeta T cells that are also sequenced, and this complicates analysis of the scalp TCR repertoire. Lesional scalp, especially in alopecia totalis/universalis, showed higher clonality and more expanded CD8+ clones than normal scalp, suggesting antigenic drive.

Libraries were prepared through the immunoSEQ multiplex PCR assay. For TCR sequencing, RNA was extracted from every sample and reverse transcribed into cDNA to serve as template. SuperScript III was used to make first-strand cDNA, primed with a 2:1 mix of oligo-dT and random hexamers. A synthetic immune receptor repertoire was used to gauge amplification bias, and whatever bias remained was removed computationally. Per the original workflow: Raw reads were preprocessed to remove errors, and CDR3 was defined according to IMGT conventions as the region from the conserved cysteine to phenylalanine. Clonality was computed by normalizing Shannon entropy by log2 of the number of productive unique TCRs and subtracting the result from 1. Whether each scalp clone was CD4 or CD8 was inferred by checking scalp TCRbeta sequences against the CD4 and CD8 repertoires from sorted blood. Here the immuneACCESS table is served through TCRdb, limited to in-frame sequences with V and J called. Missing clones are a known gap in these copies; in checked studies unresolved V genes cover under half, and the rest lacks a known reason. V, J and clone size reflect that table, while D and trimming were determined from the DNA. The sample table holds 65,000 to 95,000 clones, of which around 54% were seen once. 5.5% to 6% of the sample lies in the top ten.

From alopecia areata patients, peripheral blood was collected along with lesional scalp punch biopsies. PBMCs were isolated by density centrifugation and stained for CD3, CD4 and CD8, and CD4+ and CD8+ T cells were sorted on a FACSAria. The untreated alopecia areata patients were recruited through a multicenter biomarker study. In roughly 5 patients from the biomarker study, the blood CD8+ T cells went through an additional sort into NKG2D-low and NKG2D-high fractions. After removal of 7 bases from V and 7 bases from J, the junction retains 12 bases not matched to a gene. The CDR1 and CDR2 encoded by the germline V gene are SNHLY and FYNNEI. The CDR3 contains 14 residues, cysteine and phenylalanine counted. CDR3 DNA only is kept here, 42 bases in frame from base 1. Note on this clone: Its antigen target is currently unknown. Per-base qualities were not stored, and no clone one base away is much larger.

The clonotype originates from a human donor with alopecia areata. The chain is encoded by TRBV2 joined to TRBJ2-5, with 7 bases matching TRBD1. The sample consisted of NKG2D-high CD8+ T cells sorted from blood. The sample's cell subset or site label, decoded: sorted CD8+ NKG2D-high blood T cells. The nucleotides are TGTGCCAGCATCCCCCAGACAGGGCTGGGGACCCAGTACTTC. It codes for CASIPQTGLGTQYF. Supplemented by the reference TRBV2 and TRBJ2-5 proteins around the CDR3, the complete variable domain is EPEVTQTPSHQVTQMGQEVILRCVPISNHLYFYWYRQILGQKVEFLVSFYNNEISEKSEIFDDQFSVERPDGSNFTLKIRSTKLEDSAMYFCASIPQTGLGTQYFGPGTRLLVL.